The rows below give T cell receptor beta chains drawn from one sample of a study of CD8 T cells in Susac syndrome. TCRdb re-called the immunoSEQ multiplex PCR reads with MiXCR, one entry per CDR3 protein. Here the sample spans about 150,000 distinct CDR3 sequences, about 95% being singletons. Sequencing was done on a sample of CD8+ T cells from PBMCs. Source of these receptors: a human donor with multiple sclerosis. Each CDR3 is given with its conserved first and last residue. A D gene is named only where the DNA matches it firmly. Clone size appears in some rows only: once, few, many, or a class for an expanded clone.

size: .; V: TRBV9; J: TRBJ1-3; length: 15; D: TRBD1; CDR3: CASSPTGSTGNTIYF; DNA: TGTGCCAGCAGCCCGACAGGGAGTACAGGAAACACCATATATTTT
size: .; V: TRBV7-9; J: TRBJ2-7; length: 13; D: .; CDR3: CASSLAVTYEQYF; DNA: TGTGCCAGCAGCTTAGCAGTCACCTACGAGCAGTACTTC
size: .; V: TRBV12-3/TRBV12-4; J: TRBJ1-6; length: 14; D: TRBD1; CDR3: CASSWTGSNSPLHF; DNA: TGTGCCAGCAGTTGGACAGGGAGTAATTCACCCCTCCACTTT
size: .; V: TRBV4-1; J: TRBJ1-2; length: 15; D: TRBD1; CDR3: CASSPDRGMLFGYTF; DNA: TGCGCCAGCAGCCCGGACAGGGGGATGTTATTTGGCTACACCTTC
size: .; V: TRBV29-1; J: TRBJ1-1; length: 11; D: .; CDR3: CSVVFNTEAFF; DNA: TGCAGCGTGGTTTTTAACACTGAAGCTTTCTTT
size: .; V: TRBV7-9; J: TRBJ1-3; length: 16; D: TRBD1; CDR3: CASSEGQGVDPHTIYF; DNA: TGTGCCAGCAGCGAAGGACAGGGCGTCGATCCCCACACCATATATTTT
size: .; V: TRBV7-6; J: TRBJ2-5; length: 12; D: .; CDR3: CASSPEGFTQYF; DNA: TGTGCCAGCAGTCCCGAAGGATTTACCCAGTACTTC
size: .; V: TRBV30; J: TRBJ2-3; length: 13; D: .; CDR3: CAWRGEGTDTQYF; DNA: TGTGCCTGGAGGGGCGAAGGCACAGATACGCAGTATTTT
size: .; V: TRBV29-1; J: TRBJ2-1; length: 14; D: TRBD1; CDR3: CSALDGQGRNEQFF; DNA: TGCAGCGCACTCGATGGACAGGGAAGGAATGAGCAGTTCTTC
size: .; V: TRBV19; J: TRBJ2-1; length: 18; D: .; CDR3: CASGENYGRLLSYNEQFF; DNA: TGTGCCAGTGGAGAAAACTACGGACGTCTCCTCAGCTACAATGAGCAGTTCTTC
size: .; V: TRBV29-1; J: TRBJ2-1; length: 15; D: TRBD1; CDR3: CSVEETGVNYNEQFF; DNA: TGCAGCGTTGAAGAAACAGGGGTTAACTACAATGAGCAGTTCTTC
size: .; V: TRBV12-3/TRBV12-4; J: TRBJ2-3; length: 13; D: .; CDR3: CASSPHGTDTQYF; DNA: TGTGCCAGCAGTCCCCACGGCACAGATACGCAGTATTTT
size: .; V: TRBV30; J: TRBJ2-5; length: 14; D: .; CDR3: CACFEGGGQETQYF; DNA: TGTGCCTGCTTCGAGGGGGGGGGCCAAGAGACCCAGTACTTC
size: .; V: TRBV12-3/TRBV12-4; J: TRBJ1-4; length: 12; D: .; CDR3: CASSFLVEKLFF; DNA: TGTGCCAGCAGTTTCTTGGTCGAAAAACTGTTTTTT
size: .; V: TRBV29-1; J: TRBJ1-2; length: 12; D: TRBD1; CDR3: CSVDRVLQGYTF; DNA: TGCAGCGTGGACAGGGTTCTACAGGGCTACACCTTC
size: .; V: TRBV27; J: TRBJ1-1; length: 14; D: .; CDR3: CASRTGNPNTEAFF; DNA: TGTGCCAGCCGAACAGGCAACCCGAACACTGAAGCTTTCTTT
size: .; V: TRBV11-2; J: TRBJ2-1; length: 13; D: TRBD1; CDR3: CASSPRTGVEQFF; DNA: TGTGCCAGCAGCCCCCGGACAGGGGTAGAGCAGTTCTTC
size: .; V: TRBV3-1; J: TRBJ1-3; length: 15; D: TRBD1; CDR3: CASKPDRGSGNTIYF; DNA: TGTGCCAGCAAACCGGACAGGGGTTCTGGAAACACCATATATTTT
size: .; V: TRBV11-2; J: TRBJ1-6; length: 16; D: .; CDR3: CASSPRGRGYNSPLHF; DNA: TGTGCCAGCAGCCCCCGGGGAAGGGGCTATAATTCACCCCTCCACTTT
size: .; V: TRBV20-1; J: TRBJ2-3; length: 12; D: .; CDR3: CSASERVDTQYF; DNA: TGCAGTGCTAGTGAACGCGTGGATACGCAGTATTTT
size: .; V: TRBV6-5; J: TRBJ2-6; length: 13; D: .; CDR3: CASMVGGANVLTF; DNA: TGTGCCAGCATGGTAGGAGGGGCCAACGTCCTGACTTTC
size: once; V: TRBV12-3/TRBV12-4; J: TRBJ2-1; length: 14; D: .; CDR3: CASRDRDSPLEQFF; DNA: TGTGCCAGCAGGGACCGGGACTCCCCCCTAGAGCAGTTCTTC
size: few; V: TRBV7-9; J: TRBJ1-1; length: 11; D: .; CDR3: CASSLDTEAFF; DNA: TGTGCCAGCAGCTTAGACACTGAAGCTTTCTTT
size: .; V: TRBV9; J: TRBJ1-4; length: 15; D: TRBD1; CDR3: CASSVGRGTNEKLFF; DNA: TGTGCCAGCAGCGTAGGCAGGGGGACTAATGAAAAACTGTTTTTT
size: .; V: TRBV5-6; J: TRBJ2-3; length: 16; D: .; CDR3: CASSKLADFITDTQYF; DNA: TGTGCCAGCAGTAAATTAGCGGATTTCATCACAGATACGCAGTATTTT
size: few; V: TRBV7-9; J: TRBJ2-3; length: 17; D: .; CDR3: CASSPLGTRGYTDTQYF; DNA: TGTGCCAGCAGCCCCCTCGGGACCAGGGGATACACAGATACGCAGTATTTT
size: .; V: TRBV20-1; J: TRBJ1-1; length: 15; D: TRBD1; CDR3: CSARGTGKRYTEAFF; DNA: TGCAGTGCCCGAGGGACAGGGAAGAGGTACACTGAAGCTTTCTTT
size: .; V: TRBV5-1; J: TRBJ2-1; length: 13; D: .; CDR3: CASSLGNYNEQFF; DNA: TGCGCCAGCAGCTTGGGCAACTACAATGAGCAGTTCTTC
size: .; V: TRBV9; J: TRBJ2-4; length: 11; D: .; CDR3: CASSVGVIQYF; DNA: TGTGCCAGCAGCGTGGGGGTCATTCAGTACTTC
size: .; V: TRBV12-3/TRBV12-4; J: TRBJ2-5; length: 15; D: TRBD1; CDR3: CASSNGTGDRKTQYF; DNA: TGTGCCAGCAGTAACGGGACAGGGGATAGGAAGACCCAGTACTTC
size: once; V: TRBV13; J: TRBJ2-3; length: 15; D: .; CDR3: CASSPVGEWGDTQYF; DNA: TGTGCCAGCAGTCCGGTGGGGGAATGGGGAGATACGCAGTATTTT
size: .; V: TRBV20-1; J: TRBJ1-2; length: 14; D: .; CDR3: CSARQTGTPYGYTF; DNA: TGCAGTGCAAGACAGACCGGGACACCCTATGGCTACACCTTC
size: .; V: TRBV27; J: TRBJ1-2; length: 13; D: .; CDR3: CASSPRSRYGYTF; DNA: TGTGCCAGCAGCCCCCGCAGCCGATATGGCTACACCTTC
size: .; V: TRBV6-5; J: TRBJ2-2; length: 11; D: .; CDR3: CASGTTGELFF; DNA: TGTGCCAGCGGGACCACCGGGGAGCTGTTTTTT
size: .; V: TRBV14; J: TRBJ1-6; length: 16; D: .; CDR3: CASSQARRSYNSPLHF; DNA: TGTGCCAGCAGCCAGGCCCGTCGCTCCTATAATTCACCCCTCCACTTT
size: once; V: TRBV15; J: TRBJ2-3; length: 17; D: TRBD2; CDR3: CATSRAAGATSTDTQYF; DNA: TGTGCCACCAGCAGAGCAGCGGGGGCAACGAGCACAGATACGCAGTATTTT
size: .; V: TRBV19; J: TRBJ1-5; length: 14; D: TRBD1; CDR3: CASSIGQGATLGHF; DNA: TGTGCCAGTAGTATAGGACAGGGGGCGACGTTAGGGCATTTT
size: .; V: TRBV29-1; J: TRBJ1-1; length: 10; D: .; CDR3: CSATAPEAFF; DNA: TGCAGCGCCACGGCCCCTGAAGCTTTCTTT
size: .; V: TRBV9; J: TRBJ2-3; length: 14; D: TRBD2; CDR3: CASSGAGAADTQYF; DNA: TGTGCCAGCAGCGGAGCGGGGGCGGCCGATACGCAGTATTTT
size: .; V: TRBV30; J: TRBJ2-1; length: 16; D: TRBD1; CDR3: CAWSSHRGGLYNEQFF; DNA: TGTGCCTGGAGTTCCCACAGGGGCGGTCTCTACAATGAGCAGTTCTTC
size: .; V: TRBV3-1; J: TRBJ2-3; length: 18; D: .; CDR3: CASSLLYPLAPVADTQYF; DNA: TGTGCCAGCAGCTTACTGTACCCTCTAGCTCCTGTCGCAGATACGCAGTATTTT
size: .; V: TRBV20-1; J: TRBJ2-5; length: 13; D: TRBD1; CDR3: CSARDRGRETQYF; DNA: TGCAGTGCTAGAGACAGGGGGCGAGAGACCCAGTACTTC
size: .; V: TRBV9; J: TRBJ1-6; length: 13; D: .; CDR3: CASSVGQDSPLHF; DNA: TGTGCCAGCAGCGTAGGACAGGACTCACCCCTCCACTTT
size: once; V: TRBV12-3/TRBV12-4; J: TRBJ2-1; length: 14; D: TRBD2; CDR3: CASSLGGGAIEQFF; DNA: TGTGCCAGCAGTTTAGGCGGGGGGGCGATTGAGCAGTTCTTC
size: .; V: TRBV27; J: TRBJ1-2; length: 14; D: .; CDR3: CASSPAAGRDGYTF; DNA: TGTGCCAGCAGCCCTGCCGCGGGGAGGGATGGCTACACCTTC
size: .; V: TRBV3-1; J: TRBJ2-1; length: 12; D: .; CDR3: CASSQGSYEQFF; DNA: TGTGCCAGCAGCCAAGGGAGCTATGAGCAGTTCTTC
size: .; V: TRBV3-1; J: TRBJ2-4; length: 11; D: .; CDR3: CASSLENIQYF; DNA: TGTGCCAGCAGCCTGGAAAACATTCAGTACTTC
size: .; V: TRBV7-9; J: TRBJ2-1; length: 12; D: .; CDR3: CASSLILNEQFF; DNA: TGTGCCAGCAGCTTAATTCTCAATGAGCAGTTCTTC
size: .; V: TRBV20-1; J: TRBJ2-3; length: 15; D: .; CDR3: CSARDLTGSTDTQYF; DNA: TGCAGTGCTAGAGATTTGACGGGTAGCACAGATACGCAGTATTTT
size: .; V: TRBV20-1; J: TRBJ1-2; length: 12; D: .; CDR3: CSARSRDYGYTF; DNA: TGCAGTGCTAGATCCCGCGACTATGGCTACACCTTC
size: .; V: TRBV5-1; J: TRBJ1-2; length: 14; D: .; CDR3: CASSVDTGNYGYTF; DNA: TGCGCCAGCAGCGTGGACACGGGAAACTATGGCTACACCTTC
size: .; V: TRBV30; J: TRBJ2-7; length: 12; D: .; CDR3: CAWSYRNYEQYF; DNA: TGTGCCTGGAGTTACAGGAACTACGAGCAGTACTTC
size: .; V: TRBV14; J: TRBJ1-2; length: 13; D: .; CDR3: CASSQAVNYGYTF; DNA: TGTGCCAGCAGCCAGGCAGTTAACTATGGCTACACCTTC
size: once; V: TRBV20-1; J: TRBJ1-1; length: 18; D: .; CDR3: CSARDDSPVRIVNTEAFF; DNA: TGCAGTGCTAGAGATGACAGTCCCGTTCGTATTGTCAACACTGAAGCTTTCTTT
size: .; V: TRBV5-1; J: TRBJ2-3; length: 16; D: TRBD2; CDR3: CASSLGQREHTDTQYF; DNA: TGCGCCAGCAGCTTGGGTCAGCGGGAACATACAGATACGCAGTATTTT
size: .; V: TRBV12-3/TRBV12-4; J: TRBJ2-7; length: 12; D: TRBD1; CDR3: CASSSTGVEQYF; DNA: TGTGCCAGCAGCTCGACAGGGGTCGAGCAGTACTTC
size: once; V: TRBV7-2; J: TRBJ2-1; length: 15; D: TRBD2; CDR3: CASSSSGAAYNEQFF; DNA: TGTGCCAGCAGCTCAAGCGGGGCCGCCTACAATGAGCAGTTCTTC
size: .; V: TRBV29-1; J: TRBJ2-2; length: 10; D: .; CDR3: CSVAAGELFF; DNA: TGCAGCGTTGCGGCCGGGGAGCTGTTTTTT
size: .; V: TRBV14; J: TRBJ2-1; length: 14; D: TRBD1; CDR3: CASSQWDSYNEQFF; DNA: TGTGCCAGCAGCCAATGGGACAGCTACAATGAGCAGTTCTTC